These 16 T cell receptor beta chains were all obtained from the same sample, sequenced in a study of post-analysis software for immune sequencing data. Points from the study as a whole: Compared with controls, patients had more of 4 to 6 TRBV segments, including TRBV5-6, TRBV5-1 and TRBV20-1.

The TCR beta cDNA libraries carried unique molecular identifiers. MiXCR was run by TCRdb on the PCR reads, yielding one entry per CDR3 protein. In the table there are about 770,000 distinct CDR3 sequences, about 43% of which are singletons. For these TCRs, the target antigens are not known. The sample comprised blood. The source is a girl aged 10 to 17 with multiple sclerosis.

This clonotype was counted a few times. V is TRBV7-2 and J is TRBJ2-1; TRBD2 agrees at 7 bases. The CDR3 runs 15 residues. V shed 5 bases, J shed 4 bases, and the junction held 8 bases outside the gene matches. CDR1 and CDR2 from the germline V gene are SGHTA and FQGNSA. The CDR3 sequence: CASSLRDYGYNEQFF. CDR3 DNA sequence: TGTGCCAGCAGCCTCCGGGACTACGGATACAATGAGCAGTTCTTC.

This clonotype was observed once. The CDR3 DNA is TGTGCCAGCAGTTTTGGGGGGAGTAACCCCGGTACGCACAATGAGCAGTTCTTC. The encoded protein is CASSFGGSNPGTHNEQFF. The chain employs TRBV12-3 or TRBV12-4 and TRBJ2-1, with a tentative D call TRBD2 (6 bases). The CDR3 extends over 18 amino acids. Trimming cost V 3 bases and J 5 bases, with 23 bases left between them.

This clonotype has a single count. J is TRBJ2-7 and V is TRBV30; 9 bases are a match to TRBD2. V lost 2 bases to trimming and J lost 1 base; unmatched junction nucleotides: 9. Germline lookup yields CDR1 GTSNPN and CDR2 SVGIG (reference sequence). The CDR3 consists of 16 residues. CDR3 coding DNA: TGTGCCTGGAGTAGGGCGGGAGGGCCCAGGTCCTACGAGCAGTACTTC. Translated: CAWSRAGGPRSYEQYF. Complete variable domain (other parts from reference TRBV30 and TRBJ2-7): SQTIHQWPATLVQPVGSPLSLECTVEGTSNPNLYWYRQAAGRGLQLLFYSVGIGQISSEVPQNLSASRPQDRQFILSSKKLLLSDSGFYLCAWSRAGGPRSYEQYFGPGTRLTVT.

This clonotype was detected a few times. The J gene is TRBJ2-3, the V gene TRBV7-8; tentatively, D is TRBD2 (5 bases). CDR1 is SGHVS, CDR2 FQNEAQ, per germline. Trimming pared 8 bases from V and 8 bases from J, leaving 11 bases between. The CDR3 is made up of 11 amino acids. CDR3 amino acids: CASSYSVTQYF. CDR3 sequence (DNA): TGTGCCAGCTCGTATAGCGTTACGCAGTATTTT. Full variable domain (missing parts from reference TRBV7-8 and TRBJ2-3): GAGVSQSPRYKVAKRGQDVALRCDPISGHVSLFWYQQALGQGPEFLTYFQNEAQLDKSGLPSDRFFAERPEGSVSTLKIQRTQQEDSAVYLCASSYSVTQYFGPGTRLTVL.

The genes are TRBV27 and TRBJ2-7; 12 nucleotides line up with TRBD2. Germline-derived CDR1 and CDR2 are MNHEY and SMNVEV (reference sequence). This CDR3 is 14 amino acids long. After removal of 5 bases from V and 6 bases from J, the junction contained 5 bases not matched to a gene. CDR3 in amino acids: CASSTTSGSAEQYF. In nucleotides, the CDR3 is TGTGCCAGCAGTACGACTAGCGGGAGCGCCGAGCAGTACTTC.

The chain couples TRBV9 to TRBJ2-7; 11 bases are a match to TRBD2. The tail of the sequence fits TRBJ2-5 better, so the J call may be wrong. CDR1 SGDLS and CDR2 YYNGEE come from the germline V gene. The length of the CDR3 is 16 residues. In DNA form, the CDR3 reads TGTGCCAGCAGCGTAGCAGGACTAGCGGGTAAAGAGACCCAGTACTTC. Translated, it gives CASSVAGLAGKETQYF.

This clonotype showed up just a few times. The chain couples TRBV20-1 to TRBJ2-5; 11 bases are a match to TRBD1. The CDR3 is 12 amino acids. Germline V gene data show CDR1 as DFQATT and CDR2 as SNEGSKA (reference sequence). Trimming removed 6 bases from V and 7 bases from J; junction bases left unmatched: 4. The DNA of the CDR3 is TGCAGTGCACCGGACAGGGGGCGGACCCAGTACTTC. Translation: CSAPDRGRTQYF.

V gene TRBV11-3 combines with J gene TRBJ2-7; D possibly corresponds to TRBD1 (6 bases). The closer fit of TRBJ2-5 to the DNA end suggests the J call may be wrong. The CDR3 is made up of 14 amino acids. Per germline, CDR1 SGHNT and CDR2 YENEEA. As DNA, the CDR3 is TGTGCCAGCAGCCCGTTGGACAGCGGAGAGACCCAGTACTTC. Encoded protein: CASSPLDSGETQYF.

A few counts support this clonotype. The V call is TRBV18, the J call TRBJ2-5, with TRBD2 matching 10 bases. TRBJ2-7 explains the end of the DNA better; the J call may be wrong. Germline values: CDR1 KGHSH, CDR2 LQKENI. CDR3 size: 14 residues. CDR3 amino acids: CASSLSSGSAEQYF. The CDR3 DNA reads TGTGCCAGCTCACTGTCTAGCGGGAGCGCCGAGCAGTACTTC.

This sequence joins TRBV20-1 and TRBJ2-1; 9 nucleotides line up with TRBD2. Germline loops: CDR1 DFQATT, CDR2 SNEGSKA (reference sequence). J was trimmed by 2 bases and V by 5 bases; bases with no gene match: 7. The CDR3 extends over 15 amino acids. CDR3 sequence (DNA): TGCAGTGCTCAGCCCGCTAGCGGGACCTACAATGAGCAGTTCTTC. It codes for CSAQPASGTYNEQFF.

The chain employs TRBV6-2 or TRBV6-3 and TRBJ2-7; TRBD1 matches 7 bases. The CDR3 has 14 amino acids. In germline, CDR1 is MNHEY, CDR2 SVGEGT. V lost 2 bases and J lost 5; bases outside the gene matches: 6. The CDR3 DNA follows: TGTGCCAGCAGTTACCCTTCAACAGGGGACGAGCAGTACTTC. It specifies CASSYPSTGDEQYF.

This chain links TRBV11-3 with TRBJ2-4; possible D gene TRBD2, 7 bases. V was shortened by 5 bases and J by 6 bases, with 17 bases between the two germline ends. The length of the CDR3 is 15 residues. The germline V gene has CDR1 SGHNT and CDR2 YENEEA. The DNA for the CDR3 is TGTGCCAGCAGCCGGAGGGGGGGCGAATTAAACATTCAGTACTTC. Translation gives CASSRRGGELNIQYF.

Remarks on this clonotype: Its ends do not fully match the called genes, so a read error is possible. V and J are TRBV15 and TRBJ2-6, with a weak D call TRBD1 (6 bases). The germline V gene has CDR1 LNHNV and CDR2 YYDKDF (reference sequence). CDR3 size: 16 residues. The CDR3 here is CATSRPTRTEANVLTF. Here the CDR3 DNA reads TGCGCCACCAGCAGACCTACGCGGACAGAGGCCAACGTCCTGACTTTC.

This clonotype was seen more than once but under ten times. This chain connects TRBV11-2 to TRBJ1-2, with 8 nucleotides matching TRBD1. V lost 3 bases to trimming and J lost 8 bases; unmatched junction nucleotides: 20. Germline values: CDR1 SGHAT, CDR2 FQNNGV. The CDR3 is made up of 18 amino acids. The CDR3 spells CASSFGLRTGNLGGGYTF. Here the CDR3 DNA reads TGTGCCAGCAGCTTTGGGTTGAGGACAGGGAACCTCGGGGGAGGCTACACCTTC.

V usage is TRBV29-1 and J usage is TRBJ1-2; no definite D call. CDR3 length equals 10 residues. The germline V gene encodes CDR1 SQVTM and CDR2 ANQGSEA. V lost 6 bases, J lost 8 bases, and 10 bases lay in between. In nucleotides, the CDR3 is TGCAGCGTCCATGGACCCGGCTACACCTTC. It encodes CSVHGPGYTF.

V usage is TRBV7-2 and J usage is TRBJ2-5, with 12 bases that match TRBD2. This CDR3 comprises 15 residues. Germline V gene sequence: CDR1 SGHTA, CDR2 FQGNSA. J gave up 9 bases and V 4 bases, and 9 bases lay outside the gene matches. CDR3 sequence: CASSWQTSGSGAQYF. The CDR3 nucleotides are TGTGCCAGCAGCTGGCAGACTAGCGGGAGTGGGGCCCAGTACTTC.